This T cell receptor beta chain is from a study of T cell changes during pregnancy in multiple sclerosis. The table lists this clone with a few counts. Other DNA sequences of this sample code for an identical CDR3. Repertoires were generated with immunoSEQ multiplex PCR, while TCRdb's copy carries only in-frame clones and drops some. The profile shows roughly 35,000 clones, about nine tenths of them singletons. V trimming: 0 bases; J trimming: 5 bases; junction bases outside the gene matches: 2. The length of the CDR3 is 15 residues. The V gene's germline CDR1 is MNHEY and CDR2 SVGAGI. V gene TRBV6-5 combines with J gene TRBJ2-1, with 9 bases that match TRBD2. This clonotype was sampled from a female donor with multiple sclerosis, enrolled in a pregnancy study. The material was CD8+ T cells from peripheral blood mononuclear cells, obtained before pregnancy. The CDR3 protein is CASSYSTSGHNEQFF. The CDR3 DNA sequence: TGTGCCAGCAGTTACTCGACTAGCGGCCACAATGAGCAGTTCTTC.